This is a list of T cell receptor beta chains from one sample in a study of technical replicates of blood from a handful of donors. Profiling relied on immunoSEQ multiplex PCR, and the TCRdb table lists in-frame clones only, not all of them. The sample yields about 83,000 clones, roughly 94% seen once. Sequencing was done on a sample of T cells isolated from PBMCs. All receptors derive from a human donor in good health. Each CDR3 is given with its conserved first and last residue.

V gene: TRBV9
J gene: TRBJ2-7
CDR3 protein: CASSAGLDYEQYF

V gene: TRBV5-4
J gene: TRBJ1-6
CDR3 protein: CASSPTGTDSPLHF

V gene: TRBV29-1
J gene: TRBJ1-1
CDR3 protein: CSVPGRGLKRDTEAFF

V gene: TRBV10-1
J gene: TRBJ2-5
CDR3 protein: CASSEATGAQETQYF

V gene: TRBV4-1
J gene: TRBJ1-4
CDR3 protein: CASSQTGTGHEKLFF

V gene: TRBV27
J gene: TRBJ1-2
CDR3 protein: CASSLTQGFGYTF

V gene: TRBV2
J gene: TRBJ1-4
CDR3 protein: CASVYRLPAGEKLFF

V gene: TRBV7-9
J gene: TRBJ1-1
CDR3 protein: CASSLAMVGPNTEAFF

V gene: TRBV14
J gene: TRBJ2-3
CDR3 protein: CASSQDVLAGARPSTDTQYF

V gene: TRBV28
J gene: TRBJ2-7
CDR3 protein: CASSTLAGDYEQYF

V gene: TRBV7-8
J gene: TRBJ1-3
CDR3 protein: CASSDAGGRNTIYF

V gene: TRBV7-8
J gene: TRBJ1-1
CDR3 protein: CASRPGQGGEAFF

V gene: TRBV5-1
J gene: TRBJ2-3
CDR3 protein: CASTPSARTDTQYF

V gene: TRBV11-3
J gene: TRBJ2-7
CDR3 protein: CASSLTSGGLYEQYF